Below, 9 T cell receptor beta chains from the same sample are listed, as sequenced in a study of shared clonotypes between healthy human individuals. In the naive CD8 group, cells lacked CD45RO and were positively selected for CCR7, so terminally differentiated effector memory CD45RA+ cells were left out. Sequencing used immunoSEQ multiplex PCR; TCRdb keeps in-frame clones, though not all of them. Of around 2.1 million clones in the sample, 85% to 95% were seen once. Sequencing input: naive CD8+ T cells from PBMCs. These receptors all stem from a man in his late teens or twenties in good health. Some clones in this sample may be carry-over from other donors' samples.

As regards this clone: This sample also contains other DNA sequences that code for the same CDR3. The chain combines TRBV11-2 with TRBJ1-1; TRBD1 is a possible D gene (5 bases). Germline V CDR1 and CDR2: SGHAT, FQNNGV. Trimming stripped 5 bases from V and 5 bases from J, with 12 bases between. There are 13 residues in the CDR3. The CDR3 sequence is CASSAGTATEAFF. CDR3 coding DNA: TGTGCCAGCAGCGCAGGGACGGCTACTGAAGCTTTCTTT.

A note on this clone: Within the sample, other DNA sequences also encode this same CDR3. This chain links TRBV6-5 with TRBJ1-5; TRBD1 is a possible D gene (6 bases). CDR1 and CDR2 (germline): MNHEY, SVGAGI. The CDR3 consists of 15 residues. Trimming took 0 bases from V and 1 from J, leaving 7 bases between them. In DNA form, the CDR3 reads TGTGCCAGCAGTTACTCAGGACAGAGCAATCAGCCCCAGCATTTT. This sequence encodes CASSYSGQSNQPQHF.

CDR3: CASSPEMRSYEQYF. CDR3 bases: TGCGCCAGCAGCCCGGAAATGAGATCCTACGAGCAGTACTTC. This sequence joins TRBV4-1 and TRBJ2-7; D is ambiguous. Germline CDR1 is MGHRA and CDR2 is YSYEKL. V shed 4 bases and J shed 1 base, with 11 bases lying between them. This CDR3 contains 14 residues.

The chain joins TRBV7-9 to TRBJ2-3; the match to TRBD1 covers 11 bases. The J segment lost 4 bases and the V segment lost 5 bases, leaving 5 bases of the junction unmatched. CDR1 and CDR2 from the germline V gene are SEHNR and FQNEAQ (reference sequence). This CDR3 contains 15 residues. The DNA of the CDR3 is TGTGCCAGCAGCCGGACAGGGGGCGCATCAGATACGCAGTATTTT. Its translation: CASSRTGGASDTQYF.

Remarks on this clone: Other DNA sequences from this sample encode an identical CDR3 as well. The CDR3 DNA reads TGTGCCAGCAGTTACTCCGAGGGTGAGACTGAAGCTTTCTTT. Amino acid sequence: CASSYSEGETEAFF. V is TRBV6-5 and J is TRBJ1-1; D remains unclear. Trimming removed 0 bases at V and 5 bases at J, with 10 bases between. CDR1 is MNHEY, CDR2 SVGAGI, per germline. This CDR3 is 14 amino acids long.

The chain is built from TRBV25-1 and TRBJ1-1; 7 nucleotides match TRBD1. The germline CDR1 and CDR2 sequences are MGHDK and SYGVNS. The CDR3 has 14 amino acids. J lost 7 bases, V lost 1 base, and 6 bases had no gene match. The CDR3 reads CASSESGGGGEAFF. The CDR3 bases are TGTGCCAGCAGTGAATCAGGGGGAGGAGGTGAAGCTTTCTTT.

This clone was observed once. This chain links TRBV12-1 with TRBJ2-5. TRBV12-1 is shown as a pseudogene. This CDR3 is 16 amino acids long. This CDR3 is CASSHRDGEYQETQYF. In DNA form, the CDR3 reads TGTGCCAGCAGCCACCGGGACGGGGAGTACCAAGAGACCCAGTACTTC.

The CDR3 loop reads CASSLGVEGYTF. The CDR3, as DNA: TGCGCCAGCAGCTTAGGCGTGGAGGGCTACACCTTC. The chain couples TRBV5-1 to TRBJ1-2; D gene uncertain. CDR1 and CDR2 (germline): SGHRS, YFSETQ. The CDR3 sequence is 12 residues long. The V gene lost 2 bases and the J gene lost 8 bases, with 10 bases spanning the gap.

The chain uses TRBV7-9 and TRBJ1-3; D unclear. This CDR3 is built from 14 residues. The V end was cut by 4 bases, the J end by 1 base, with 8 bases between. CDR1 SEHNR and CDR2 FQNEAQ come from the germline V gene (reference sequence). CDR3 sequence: CASSWITSGNTIYF. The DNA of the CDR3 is TGTGCCAGCAGCTGGATTACTTCTGGAAACACCATATATTTT.